The 16 T cell receptor beta chains given below trace back to one sample, sequenced in a study of blood T cell repertoires in COVID-19. Here immunoSEQ multiplex PCR was the method, and the copy in TCRdb shows in-frame clones only, minus some. The sample consists of tens of thousands of clones, more than 80% of them appearing once. The sample comprised peripheral blood. The receptor source for this set is a middle-aged man with acute or convalescent COVID-19.

This clone showed up just once. V gene TRBV5-1 combines with J gene TRBJ2-1, with D possibly being TRBD1 (6 bases). CDR1 is SGHRS and CDR2 is YFSETQ in the germline V gene. This CDR3 comprises 21 residues. V was shortened by 4 bases and J by 0 bases, with 29 bases between the two germline ends. CDR3 sequence (DNA): TGCGCCAGCAGCCCTTCTTGGGTGGGGGCGAGTATTACTTACTCCTACAATGAGCAGTTCTTC. It is translated as CASSPSWVGASITYSYNEQFF.

This clone was found a few times. The J gene is TRBJ2-1, the V gene TRBV6-5, with 8 bases matching TRBD2. The germline CDR1 and CDR2 sequences are MNHEY and SVGAGI. The CDR3 runs 14 residues. V was pared by 2 bases and J by 8 bases, with 5 bases of the junction left unmatched. In DNA, the CDR3 is TGTGCCAGCAGTTACCGGACTAGCCAAGATGAGCAGTTCTTC. Translating gives CASSYRTSQDEQFF.

This clone was seen a handful of times. The V gene is TRBV2, the J gene TRBJ1-2; no definite D call. The V end lost 7 bases, the J end lost 6 bases, and 18 bases lay between the germline ends. Germline V gene lookup returns CDR1 SNHLY and CDR2 FYNNEI. This CDR3 spans 14 amino acids. The CDR3 bases are TGTGCCAGCATCCTTCGAGGGAGGGTGGATGGCTACACCTTC. This encodes CASILRGRVDGYTF.

The gene calls are TRBV2 and TRBJ1-1, with D uncertain. V was shortened by 5 bases and J by 1 base, with 8 bases between the two germline ends. Per germline, CDR1 SNHLY and CDR2 FYNNEI. The CDR3 sequence is 13 residues long. Here the CDR3 reads CASSIGGNTEAFF. The CDR3 DNA sequence: TGTGCCAGCAGTATTGGCGGGAACACTGAAGCTTTCTTT.

This clone has only one observation. The V call is TRBV5-1, the J call TRBJ2-7; a possible D gene is TRBD2 (5 bases). Trimming shortened V by 0 bases and J by 4 bases, and 11 bases separated the two germline ends. The CDR3 contains 14 residues. Germline V gene data show CDR1 as SGHRS and CDR2 as YFSETQ. Written as DNA, the CDR3 is TGCGCCAGCAGCTTGGCCGCTCGGGGTTACGAGCAGTACTTC. Its translation: CASSLAARGYEQYF. Full variable domain (remainder filled in from reference TRBV5-1 and TRBJ2-7): KAGVTQTPRYLIKTRGQQVTLSCSPISGHRSVSWYQQTPGQGLQFLFEYFSETQRNKGNFPGRFSGRQFSNSRSEMNVSTLELGDSALYLCASSLAARGYEQYFGPGTRLTVT.

The chain employs TRBV2 and TRBJ1-5; D unclear. V was cut by 6 bases and J by 4 bases, with 4 bases left in between. This CDR3 region has 11 residues. In germline, CDR1 is SNHLY, CDR2 FYNNEI. The CDR3 spells CASSGNQPQHF. CDR3 nucleotides: TGTGCCAGCAGCGGTAATCAGCCCCAGCATTTT.

V gene TRBV7-2 combines with J gene TRBJ1-1, with a tentative D call TRBD1 (5 bases). Looked up from germline, CDR1 is SGHTA and CDR2 is FQGNSA. This CDR3 has 13 amino acids. Trimming took off 5 bases at V and 2 bases at J, with 9 bases between the two ends. In nucleotides, the CDR3 is TGTGCCAGCAGCCGAGGACACAACACTGAAGCTTTCTTT. Its translation: CASSRGHNTEAFF. Supplemented by reference TRBV7-2 and TRBJ1-1, the full variable domain reads GAGVSQSPSNKVTEKGKDVELRCDPISGHTALYWYRQSLGQGLEFLIYFQGNSAPDKSGLPSDRFSAERTGGSVSTLTIQRTQQEDSAVYLCASSRGHNTEAFFGQGTRLTVV.

The rearrangement links TRBV6-1 to TRBJ2-7, with D perhaps matching TRBD1 (5 bases). The CDR3 loop spans 15 amino acids. From germline, CDR1 is MNHNS and CDR2 SASEGT. V lost 3 bases to trimming and J lost 2 bases, with 14 bases between them. The DNA for the CDR3 is TGTGCCAGCAGTGACGCTCCAGGGCCTGCCTACGAGCAGTACGTC. Translation: CASSDAPGPAYEQYV.

This clone is a singleton in its sample. V is TRBV6-6 and J is TRBJ2-7, with D possibly matching TRBD1 (6 bases). V was cut by 6 bases and J by 6 bases, with 18 bases left in between. Per germline, CDR1 MNHNY and CDR2 SVGAGI (reference sequence). The CDR3 is 14 residues long. The CDR3 DNA follows: TGTGCCAGCAGCCGACCTGGGACATTGGCCGAGCAGTACTTC. Translation gives CASSRPGTLAEQYF.

This chain uses TRBV5-1 with TRBJ1-4; 9 positions agree with TRBD1. V shed 4 bases, J shed 6 bases, and the junction held 7 bases outside the gene matches. CDR1 and CDR2 from the germline V gene are SGHRS and YFSETQ. The CDR3 runs 15 residues. CDR3 sequence: CASSGTGGGYEKLFF. The CDR3 DNA follows: TGCGCCAGCAGCGGAACAGGGGGCGGTTATGAAAAACTGTTTTTT.

This clone was counted between two and nine times. The V gene is TRBV6-1, the J gene TRBJ1-2; weak D call: TRBD1 (5 bases). Trimming cost V 0 bases and J 8 bases, with 28 bases left between them. The CDR3 is made up of 19 amino acids. The V gene's germline CDR1 is MNHNS and CDR2 SASEGT. For the CDR3, the DNA is TGTGCCAGCAGTGAAGCTGGATCCCCAAGTATAATCTGGGGGGAAGGCTACACCTTC. This sequence encodes CASSEAGSPSIIWGEGYTF.

This chain uses TRBV6-1 with TRBJ2-3, with D possibly TRBD1 on 6 matching bases. Germline-derived CDR1 and CDR2 are MNHNS and SASEGT. CDR3 length: 15 residues. Trimming pared 1 base from V and 1 base from J, leaving 9 bases between. CDR3 sequence reads: CASSEGGQGTDTQYF. The CDR3 DNA is TGTGCCAGCAGTGAAGGGGGGCAGGGCACAGATACGCAGTATTTT.

In DNA form, the CDR3 reads TGTGCCAGCAGCTTAAACGGGGGGGGCCAAGAGACCCAGTACTTC. This translates into CASSLNGGGQETQYF. The V gene is TRBV7-8, the J gene TRBJ2-5, with 8 bases identical to TRBD2. Looked up from germline, CDR1 is SGHVS and CDR2 is FQNEAQ. The CDR3 extends over 15 amino acids. Trimming at V came to 2 bases and at J to 1 base, leaving 3 bases not matched to a gene.

The V gene is TRBV19, the J gene TRBJ2-6; 8 bases fit TRBD1. The CDR3 covers 15 residues. Germline V CDR1 and CDR2: LNHDA, SQIVND (reference sequence). Trimming took 5 bases from V and 2 from J; bases not matched to a gene: 2. CDR3 protein: CASSAQGAGANVLTF. The CDR3 region has the DNA TGTGCCAGTAGTGCACAGGGGGCTGGGGCCAACGTCCTGACTTTC. Using reference TRBV19 and TRBJ2-6 for the parts outside the CDR3, the full variable domain is DGGITQSPKYLFRKEGQNVTLSCEQNLNHDAMYWYRQDPGQGLRLIYYSQIVNDFQKGDIAEGYSVSREKKESFPLTVTSAQKNPTAFYLCASSAQGAGANVLTFGAGSRLTVL.

This clone was observed once. The DNA of the CDR3 is TGCGCCAGCACCCGAGACAGTGCCTCGACAGAAGCTTTCTTT. It yields the protein CASTRDSASTEAFF. V and J are TRBV10-1 and TRBJ1-1; D is possibly TRBD1 (5 bases). In germline, CDR1 is WNHNN, CDR2 SYGVQD (reference sequence). CDR3 size: 14 residues. Trimming pared 7 bases from V and 8 bases from J, leaving 20 bases between.

This clone was detected once. This chain uses TRBV19 with TRBJ1-4, with TRBD1 identical over 7 bases. Germline V lookup: CDR1 LNHDA, CDR2 SQIVND (reference sequence). The trim removed 9 bases at V and 7 bases at J, leaving 8 bases unmatched. The CDR3 sequence is 13 residues long. The CDR3 DNA is TGTGCCAGCAGTGACAGGGTCGGTGAAAAACTGTTTTTT. Amino acids: CASSDRVGEKLFF.